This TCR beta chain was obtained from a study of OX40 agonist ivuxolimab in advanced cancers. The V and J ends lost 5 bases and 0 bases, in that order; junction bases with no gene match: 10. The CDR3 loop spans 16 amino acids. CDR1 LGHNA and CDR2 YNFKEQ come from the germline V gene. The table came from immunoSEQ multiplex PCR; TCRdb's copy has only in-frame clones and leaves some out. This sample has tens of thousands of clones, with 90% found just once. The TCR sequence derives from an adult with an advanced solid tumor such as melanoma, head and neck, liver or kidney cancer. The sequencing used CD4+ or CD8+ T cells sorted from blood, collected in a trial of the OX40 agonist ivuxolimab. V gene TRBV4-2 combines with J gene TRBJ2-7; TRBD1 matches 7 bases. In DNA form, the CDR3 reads TGTGCCAGCAGCGGGACAGCCACTACCACCTCCTACGAGCAGTACTTC. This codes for CASSGTATTTSYEQYF.